The 20 T cell receptor beta chains below come from one sample, sequenced in a study of shared clonotypes between healthy human individuals. The method was immunoSEQ multiplex PCR; TCRdb's version includes in-frame clones alone and lacks a portion of them. There are a few million clones in the sample; around 90% occur only once, and around 0.14% lies in the top ten. Sequencing was done on a sample of naive CD4+ T cells sorted from blood. As for subset: CD45RA+ positively selected. All receptors come from a man younger than 35 in good health.

This clone was recorded a few times. Additional DNA sequences in this sample encode the identical CDR3. The chain has TRBV10-3 and TRBJ1-1, with unresolved D. This CDR3 is 13 amino acids long. The germline V and J ends were trimmed by 2 bases and 0 bases, with 4 bases remaining between them. Germline V CDR1 and CDR2: ENHRY, SYGVKD. In DNA form, the CDR3 reads TGTGCCATCAGTGAGAGTCTGAACACTGAAGCTTTCTTT. It yields the protein CAISESLNTEAFF.

With respect to this clone: Within the sample, other DNA sequences also encode this same CDR3. This sequence joins TRBV5-6 and TRBJ2-5; possibly TRBD1 or TRBD2 for D (5 bases each). The ends were cut back, 4 bases at V and 1 base at J, with 8 bases in the middle. CDR3 size: 13 residues. Germline-derived CDR1 and CDR2 are SGHDT and YYEEEE. CDR3 DNA sequence: TGTGCCAGCAGCCTCGGGGCCCAAGAGACCCAGTACTTC. It yields the protein CASSLGAQETQYF.

The chain joins TRBV25-1 to TRBJ2-3; D possibly corresponds to TRBD1 (6 bases). CDR1 and CDR2 (germline): MGHDK, SYGVNS. This CDR3 spans 15 amino acids. The V and J ends lost 3 bases and 2 bases respectively, with 12 bases between them. The CDR3 DNA sequence: TGTGCCAGCAGTGACTACAGGGTTCTCACAGATACGCAGTATTTT. Encoded protein: CASSDYRVLTDTQYF. The variable domain in full, completed from reference TRBV25-1 and TRBJ2-3, reads EADIYQTPRYLVIGTGKKITLECSQTMGHDKMYWYQQDPGMELHLIHYSYGVNSTEKGDLSSESTVSRIRTEHFPLTLESARPSHTSQYLCASSDYRVLTDTQYFGPGTRLTVL.

A word on this clone: The same CDR3 arises from other DNA sequences in this sample as well. This chain connects TRBV18 to TRBJ2-1; 13 positions agree with TRBD2. There are 15 residues in the CDR3. J lost 7 bases, V lost 4 bases, and 4 bases had no gene match. Germline CDR1 is KGHSH and CDR2 is LQKENI. CDR3 in DNA: TGTGCCAGCTCACAACTAGCGGGAGGGGGTAATGAGCAGTTCTTC. It is translated as CASSQLAGGGNEQFF.

The rearrangement links TRBV18 to TRBJ1-5, with TRBD1 matching over 9 bases. With V trimmed by 0 bases and J by 4 bases, 7 bases remained unmatched. Germline V CDR1 and CDR2: KGHSH, LQKENI. The CDR3 consists of 17 residues. DNA of the CDR3: TGTGCCAGCTCACCACCGGGCGGGACAGGGAGGAATCAGCCCCAGCATTTT. Its protein product is CASSPPGGTGRNQPQHF.

V is TRBV10-1 and J is TRBJ1-5; a possible D gene is TRBD1 (6 bases). Germline V gives CDR1 WNHNN, CDR2 SYGVQD (reference sequence). V dropped 8 bases and J dropped 7 bases, with 18 bases sitting between them. The CDR3 is made up of 14 amino acids. CDR3 DNA sequence: TGCGCCAGCTCTCGGGACACGGGCCAGCAGCCCCAGCATTTT. It codes for CASSRDTGQQPQHF.

The chain carries TRBV27 and TRBJ2-2; a weak D match, TRBD1 (6 bases). Trimming shortened V by 6 bases and J by 10 bases, and 15 bases separated the two germline ends. CDR3 length equals 13 residues. Germline V CDR1 and CDR2: MNHEY, SMNVEV (reference sequence). The CDR3 here is CASRFSGVKELFF. The CDR3 DNA reads TGTGCCAGCAGGTTCTCAGGGGTAAAGGAGCTGTTTTTT.

The chain uses TRBV30 and TRBJ2-2; tentative D call: TRBD1 (5 bases). The CDR3 spans 13 residues. Germline V gene data show CDR1 as GTSNPN and CDR2 as SVGIG (reference sequence). Trimming stripped 4 bases from V and 4 bases from J, with 10 bases between. CDR3 bases: TGTGCCTGGATTAGGGGTGGCACCGGGGAGCTGTTTTTT. Protein: CAWIRGGTGELFF.

The V gene is TRBV30, the J gene TRBJ2-4; no reliable D call. Germline V lookup: CDR1 GTSNPN, CDR2 SVGIG (reference sequence). This CDR3 is built from 15 residues. V was shortened by 3 bases and J by 0 bases, with 12 bases between the two germline ends. In DNA form, the CDR3 reads TGTGCCTGGAGCATGAATGGCGGAGCCAAAAACATTCAGTACTTC. Translation gives CAWSMNGGAKNIQYF. The full variable domain, with the rest looked up from reference TRBV30 and TRBJ2-4, is SQTIHQWPATLVQPVGSPLSLECTVEGTSNPNLYWYRQAAGRGLQLLFYSVGIGQISSEVPQNLSASRPQDRQFILSSKKLLLSDSGFYLCAWSMNGGAKNIQYFGAGTRLSVL.

The table lists this clone with a count of one. This rearrangement joins TRBV7-9 to TRBJ2-2, with D perhaps given as TRBD1 or TRBD2 (5 bases each). Germline CDR1 is SEHNR and CDR2 is FQNEAQ (reference sequence). The germline V and J ends were trimmed by 3 bases and 0 bases, with 11 bases remaining between them. The CDR3 runs 16 residues. The CDR3 loop is CASSLGELPNTGELFF. The CDR3 DNA reads as TGTGCCAGCAGCTTGGGGGAACTCCCGAACACCGGGGAGCTGTTTTTT. The full variable domain, its missing parts supplied by reference TRBV7-9 and TRBJ2-2, is DTGVSQNPRHKITKRGQNVTFRCDPISEHNRLYWYRQTLGQGPEFLTYFQNEAQLEKSRLLSDRFSAERPKGSFSTLEIQRTEQGDSAMYLCASSLGELPNTGELFFGEGSRLTVL.

The chain is built from TRBV6-4 and TRBJ1-1; D not certain. CDR1 MRHNA and CDR2 SNTAGT come from the germline V gene. Trimming pared 6 bases from V and 0 bases from J, leaving 11 bases between. This CDR3 is 14 amino acids long. This chain's CDR3 is CASREQAVNTEAFF. The DNA for the CDR3 is TGTGCCAGCAGGGAGCAGGCGGTGAACACTGAAGCTTTCTTT.

This clone was observed a single time. The genes are TRBV10-2 and TRBJ2-3, with D hard to call. V lost 1 base to trimming and J lost 0 bases, with 14 bases between them. The CDR3 consists of 17 residues. In germline, CDR1 is WSHSY, CDR2 SAAADI. The CDR3 DNA sequence: TGCGCCAGCAGTGAGTTAGGCCAGCGACCTAGCACAGATACGCAGTATTTT. Translating gives CASSELGQRPSTDTQYF.

The count of this clone is one. This sequence joins TRBV30 and TRBJ1-4; 8 bases align to TRBD1. Looked up from germline, CDR1 is GTSNPN and CDR2 is SVGIG (reference sequence). There are 15 residues in the CDR3. V lost 3 bases and J lost 0; bases outside the gene matches: 3. CDR3 amino acids: CAWRPQGATNEKLFF. The CDR3 nucleotides are TGTGCCTGGAGGCCACAGGGGGCAACTAATGAAAAACTGTTTTTT.

The rearrangement uses TRBV19 and TRBJ1-5; D call uncertain. CDR1 and CDR2 from the germline V gene are LNHDA and SQIVND (reference sequence). The CDR3 is 16 residues long. Deletions cut 5 bases from V and 5 bases from J, with 19 bases between. The CDR3 DNA follows: TGTGCCAGTAGTCAAGCCAAAAAAGGGAGGGATCAGCCCCAGCATTTT. Protein product: CASSQAKKGRDQPQHF. The full variable domain, in which reference TRBV19 and TRBJ1-5 provide the parts outside the CDR3, is DGGITQSPKYLFRKEGQNVTLSCEQNLNHDAMYWYRQDPGQGLRLIYYSQIVNDFQKGDIAEGYSVSREKKESFPLTVTSAQKNPTAFYLCASSQAKKGRDQPQHFGDGTRLSIL.

This chain uses TRBV30 with TRBJ1-2; D remains ambiguous. The V gene's germline CDR1 is GTSNPN and CDR2 SVGIG (reference sequence). Trimming shortened V by 5 bases and J by 2 bases, and 9 bases separated the two germline ends. The CDR3 spans 12 residues. CDR3 sequence (DNA): TGTGCCTGGGGGAGTACAAACTATGGCTACACCTTC. Translated: CAWGSTNYGYTF. Full variable domain (rest looked up from reference TRBV30 and TRBJ1-2): SQTIHQWPATLVQPVGSPLSLECTVEGTSNPNLYWYRQAAGRGLQLLFYSVGIGQISSEVPQNLSASRPQDRQFILSSKKLLLSDSGFYLCAWGSTNYGYTFGSGTRLTVV.

This sequence joins TRBV7-3 and TRBJ2-7; D may be TRBD2 (5 bases). Germline V gene sequence: CDR1 SGHTA, CDR2 FQGTGA. The CDR3 length is 13 residues. The V gene lost 8 bases and the J gene lost 6 bases, with 17 bases spanning the gap. CDR3 nucleotide sequence: TGTGCCAGCTCCGCCGGGGTAAAGCGCGAGCAGTACTTC. Amino acids: CASSAGVKREQYF.

The chain carries TRBV19 and TRBJ1-5; D unresolved. This CDR3 contains 15 residues. Germline V gene lookup returns CDR1 LNHDA and CDR2 SQIVND (reference sequence). The V end lost 1 base, the J end lost 7 bases, and 14 bases lay between the germline ends. The chain's CDR3 is CASSIAVQVGQPQHF. CDR3 bases: TGTGCCAGTAGTATAGCGGTCCAGGTAGGCCAGCCCCAGCATTTT.

This clone was seen a handful of times. This chain links TRBV2 with TRBJ2-3, with TRBD2 matching 9 bases. The CDR3 loop spans 16 amino acids. Germline V lookup: CDR1 SNHLY, CDR2 FYNNEI. V gave up 6 bases and J gave up 3 bases; unmatched junction bases: 10. DNA of the CDR3: TGTGCCAGCAGCCCCGGGACTAGCCGAAGGACAGATACGCAGTATTTT. Encoded protein: CASSPGTSRRTDTQYF.

The chain links TRBV4-3 to TRBJ2-7; TRBD1 agrees at 9 bases. Germline V gene sequence: CDR1 LGHNA, CDR2 YSLEER. V shed 1 base, J shed 5 bases, and the junction held 9 bases outside the gene matches. The CDR3 length is 16 residues. The CDR3 DNA follows: TGCGCCAGCAGCCAAGTTTGTGAGGACAGGGGCGACGAGCAGTACTTC. It codes for CASSQVCEDRGDEQYF.

The V gene is TRBV12-5, the J gene TRBJ1-5, with D unclear. V was pared by 7 bases and J by 2 bases, with 6 bases between. The CDR3 covers 12 residues. Germline V CDR1 and CDR2: LGHNT, FRNRAP. The CDR3 sequence: CASAQGNQPQHF. The CDR3 DNA follows: TGTGCTAGTGCCCAGGGCAATCAGCCCCAGCATTTT.